A selection of T cell receptor beta chains follows, all from one sample in a study of OX40 agonist ivuxolimab in advanced cancers. Profiled with immunoSEQ multiplex PCR; TCRdb holds only in-frame clones, not every one. The repertoire holds 70,000 to 100,000 clones, with just over 85% as singletons. The sample here was CD4+ or CD8+ T cells sorted from blood, taken in a trial of the OX40 agonist ivuxolimab. Receptors were obtained from an adult with an advanced solid tumor such as melanoma, head and neck, liver or kidney cancer. The CDR3 runs from the conserved cysteine through the conserved F or W. A D gene is named only where the DNA matches it firmly. Clone size, where shown, is once, few, many, or a class for clones that have expanded.

d_call: -; v_call: TRBV5-1; j_call: TRBJ1-1; clone_size: -; cdr3_nt: TGCGCCAGCAGCTCAGGGGAGTGGAACACTGAAGCTTTCTTT; cdr3_aa: CASSSGEWNTEAFF
d_call: -; v_call: TRBV27; j_call: TRBJ2-6; clone_size: -; cdr3_nt: TGTGCCAGCAGTCCCACAGGTTTATCCGGGACCCAGAGCTCTGGGGCCAACGTCCTGACTTTC; cdr3_aa: CASSPTGLSGTQSSGANVLTF
d_call: -; v_call: TRBV5-3; j_call: TRBJ1-2; clone_size: -; cdr3_nt: TGTGCCAGCAGCTTGGGTGGCAGGAGCTATGGCTACACCTTC; cdr3_aa: CASSLGGRSYGYTF
d_call: TRBD2; v_call: TRBV19; j_call: TRBJ2-1; clone_size: -; cdr3_nt: TGTGCCAGTAGTCCGGGACTAGGAAGAGAGCAGTTCTTC; cdr3_aa: CASSPGLGREQFF
d_call: TRBD2; v_call: TRBV11-3; j_call: TRBJ2-3; clone_size: -; cdr3_nt: TGTGCCAGCAGCTTGGGACTAGCGGCGAACACAGATACGCAGTATTTT; cdr3_aa: CASSLGLAANTDTQYF
d_call: -; v_call: TRBV11-2; j_call: TRBJ1-1; clone_size: -; cdr3_nt: TGTGCCAGCAGCAGTACCGAGGACACTGAAGCTTTCTTT; cdr3_aa: CASSSTEDTEAFF
d_call: -; v_call: TRBV6-1; j_call: TRBJ2-1; clone_size: -; cdr3_nt: TGTGCCAGCAGTGAAGTTGTAGTAGCCTTTGAGCAGTTCTTC; cdr3_aa: CASSEVVVAFEQFF
d_call: -; v_call: TRBV5-6; j_call: TRBJ2-1; clone_size: -; cdr3_nt: TGTGCCAGCAGCTTGGATTATCGAAATGAGCAGTTCTTC; cdr3_aa: CASSLDYRNEQFF
d_call: -; v_call: TRBV30; j_call: TRBJ2-7; clone_size: once; cdr3_nt: TGTGCCTGGATTTGGGGGAACGAGCAGTACTTC; cdr3_aa: CAWIWGNEQYF
d_call: TRBD1; v_call: TRBV7-3; j_call: TRBJ2-7; clone_size: -; cdr3_nt: TGTGCCAGCAGCTCGGGACAGCCTTCGTACGAGCAGTACTTC; cdr3_aa: CASSSGQPSYEQYF
d_call: -; v_call: TRBV14; j_call: TRBJ2-5; clone_size: -; cdr3_nt: TGTGCCAGCAGCCAAGATCGCGCGACCCAGTACTTC; cdr3_aa: CASSQDRATQYF
d_call: -; v_call: TRBV7-3; j_call: TRBJ2-1; clone_size: -; cdr3_nt: TGTGCCAGCAGCTTAGATCCAGGGTGGGAGCAGTTCTTC; cdr3_aa: CASSLDPGWEQFF
d_call: TRBD1; v_call: TRBV2; j_call: TRBJ1-5; clone_size: few; cdr3_nt: TGTGCCAGCAGGGACAGGGAGCAACAGCCCCAGCATTTT; cdr3_aa: CASRDREQQPQHF
d_call: -; v_call: TRBV29-1; j_call: TRBJ1-3; clone_size: -; cdr3_nt: TGCAGCGCCACGGGTTCTGGAAACACCATATATTTT; cdr3_aa: CSATGSGNTIYF
d_call: -; v_call: TRBV10-3; j_call: TRBJ2-3; clone_size: -; cdr3_nt: TGTGCCATCATGCGGGACCCTGCGGATACGCAGTATTTT; cdr3_aa: CAIMRDPADTQYF
d_call: TRBD1; v_call: TRBV11-2; j_call: TRBJ1-1; clone_size: -; cdr3_nt: TGTGCCAGCAGCCGTGGACAGGGTGGAAACACTGAAGCTTTCTTT; cdr3_aa: CASSRGQGGNTEAFF
d_call: -; v_call: TRBV30; j_call: TRBJ2-3; clone_size: -; cdr3_nt: TGTGCCTGGAAACTAGTTAGCACAGATACGCAGTATTTT; cdr3_aa: CAWKLVSTDTQYF
d_call: -; v_call: TRBV6-6; j_call: TRBJ1-1; clone_size: -; cdr3_nt: TGTGCCAGCTTTCCCGCGGCAGGGCAGGCTTTCTTT; cdr3_aa: CASFPAAGQAFF
d_call: TRBD2; v_call: TRBV5-1; j_call: TRBJ2-3; clone_size: -; cdr3_nt: TGCGCCAGCAGGGGACTAGTTGGGAGCACAGATACGCAGTATTTT; cdr3_aa: CASRGLVGSTDTQYF
d_call: -; v_call: TRBV10-3; j_call: TRBJ2-3; clone_size: few; cdr3_nt: TGTGCCATCAGTGAGTCGGCTGCTCATACGCAGTATTTT; cdr3_aa: CAISESAAHTQYF
d_call: -; v_call: TRBV7-9; j_call: TRBJ2-7; clone_size: -; cdr3_nt: TGTGCCAGCAGCTTAGCGGGGTCGACCTACGAGCAGTACTTC; cdr3_aa: CASSLAGSTYEQYF
d_call: TRBD2; v_call: TRBV5-1; j_call: TRBJ2-7; clone_size: few; cdr3_nt: TGCGCCAGCAGCTTGGGCACCACTAGCGGGAGTTTCCACGAGCAGTACTTC; cdr3_aa: CASSLGTTSGSFHEQYF
d_call: TRBD2; v_call: TRBV14; j_call: TRBJ2-3; clone_size: once; cdr3_nt: TGTGCCAGCAGCCGAAGACTAGCGGGAACTAGCACAGATACGCAGTATTTT; cdr3_aa: CASSRRLAGTSTDTQYF
d_call: -; v_call: TRBV28; j_call: TRBJ1-1; clone_size: -; cdr3_nt: TGTGCCAGCAGTTTACTCGAGAAAGCTTTCTTT; cdr3_aa: CASSLLEKAFF
d_call: -; v_call: TRBV6-1; j_call: TRBJ2-5; clone_size: -; cdr3_nt: TGTGCCAGCAGTGATTCAGTAGTCGAGACCCAGTACTTC; cdr3_aa: CASSDSVVETQYF
d_call: -; v_call: TRBV7-3; j_call: TRBJ2-4; clone_size: -; cdr3_nt: TGTGCCAGCAGCACCGTTGCCAAGGGCATTCAGTACTTC; cdr3_aa: CASSTVAKGIQYF
d_call: -; v_call: TRBV28; j_call: TRBJ1-2; clone_size: -; cdr3_nt: TGTGCCAGCAGTACGTCCAGGATCTATGGCTACACCTTC; cdr3_aa: CASSTSRIYGYTF
d_call: -; v_call: TRBV7-9; j_call: TRBJ2-1; clone_size: once; cdr3_nt: TGTGCCAGCAGCTTAGGGTTAGTTGGCGAGCAGTTCTTC; cdr3_aa: CASSLGLVGEQFF
d_call: TRBD1; v_call: TRBV18; j_call: TRBJ2-5; clone_size: -; cdr3_nt: TGTGCCAGCTCACCACCGGACAGGGGGGCCCAGTACTTC; cdr3_aa: CASSPPDRGAQYF
d_call: -; v_call: TRBV21-1; j_call: TRBJ2-7; clone_size: -; cdr3_nt: TGTGCCAGCAGCAACCGAGACGTAACGAAAAGGTGCTACGAGCAGTACTTC; cdr3_aa: CASSNRDVTKRCYEQYF
d_call: TRBD1; v_call: TRBV6-1; j_call: TRBJ2-7; clone_size: -; cdr3_nt: TGTGCCGGTCAGACGTCCGGGACAGGGATTTACGAGCAGTACTTC; cdr3_aa: CAGQTSGTGIYEQYF
d_call: TRBD2; v_call: TRBV27; j_call: TRBJ2-7; clone_size: -; cdr3_nt: TGTGCCAGCAGAATAGCGGGGTCCTACGAGCAGTACTTC; cdr3_aa: CASRIAGSYEQYF
d_call: -; v_call: TRBV5-4; j_call: TRBJ2-7; clone_size: -; cdr3_nt: TGTGCCAGCAGTTTAAGCGGACCCTACGAGCAGTACTTC; cdr3_aa: CASSLSGPYEQYF
d_call: -; v_call: TRBV9; j_call: TRBJ2-6; clone_size: -; cdr3_nt: TGTGCCAGCAGCGTCGGGGGTTTTGGGGCCAACGTCCTGACTTTC; cdr3_aa: CASSVGGFGANVLTF
d_call: -; v_call: TRBV28; j_call: TRBJ2-1; clone_size: -; cdr3_nt: TGTGCCAGCAGTTTATTCCAAGACAATGAGCAGTTCTTC; cdr3_aa: CASSLFQDNEQFF
d_call: -; v_call: TRBV19; j_call: TRBJ2-2; clone_size: -; cdr3_nt: TGTGCCAGTAGGGACAGCCTATACACCGGGGAGCTGTTTTTT; cdr3_aa: CASRDSLYTGELFF
d_call: -; v_call: TRBV5-1; j_call: TRBJ2-7; clone_size: -; cdr3_nt: TGCGCCAGCAGCCTTAACGGGGACGCGGGCTACGAGCAGTACTTC; cdr3_aa: CASSLNGDAGYEQYF
d_call: TRBD2; v_call: TRBV5-1; j_call: TRBJ2-7; clone_size: -; cdr3_nt: TGCGCCAGCAGCTTGGAGGGCGCGGGAGGGTCCTCCTACGAGCAGTACTTC; cdr3_aa: CASSLEGAGGSSYEQYF
d_call: -; v_call: TRBV18; j_call: TRBJ2-5; clone_size: -; cdr3_nt: TGTGCCAGCTCACCACCAGGGTCACAAGAGACCCAGTACTTC; cdr3_aa: CASSPPGSQETQYF
d_call: -; v_call: TRBV5-4; j_call: TRBJ2-1; clone_size: -; cdr3_nt: TGTGCCAGCAGCTTAACTAATGAGCAGTTCTTC; cdr3_aa: CASSLTNEQFF
d_call: -; v_call: TRBV5-1; j_call: TRBJ1-2; clone_size: -; cdr3_nt: TGCGCCAGCAGCTTGGAGGGCGAAAACTATGGCTACACCTTC; cdr3_aa: CASSLEGENYGYTF
d_call: -; v_call: TRBV19; j_call: TRBJ1-4; clone_size: -; cdr3_nt: TGTGCCTCGATCTCCCCCGGGACTGAGTATGAAAAACTGTTTTTT; cdr3_aa: CASISPGTEYEKLFF
d_call: -; v_call: TRBV7-8; j_call: TRBJ1-1; clone_size: -; cdr3_nt: TGTGCCAGCAGCTTATCCGGGTTGGGAACTGAAGCTTTCTTT; cdr3_aa: CASSLSGLGTEAFF
d_call: TRBD2; v_call: TRBV11-3; j_call: TRBJ2-1; clone_size: -; cdr3_nt: TGTGCCAGCAGCCCTCGAGGGGCGGGAGTATCCTACAATGAGCAGTTCTTC; cdr3_aa: CASSPRGAGVSYNEQFF
d_call: TRBD2; v_call: TRBV30; j_call: TRBJ2-3; clone_size: -; cdr3_nt: TGTGCCTGGAGTGTCCCCCGGACTAGCGGGAGAGTGAAGGCAGATACGCAGTATTTT; cdr3_aa: CAWSVPRTSGRVKADTQYF
d_call: TRBD2; v_call: TRBV10-2; j_call: TRBJ2-7; clone_size: -; cdr3_nt: TGCGCCAGCAGTGTGGTGACTAGCGGGAAGAGCTCCTACGAGCAGTACTTC; cdr3_aa: CASSVVTSGKSSYEQYF
d_call: TRBD2; v_call: TRBV29-1; j_call: TRBJ2-5; clone_size: -; cdr3_nt: TGCAGCGTTGGTGGCCTAGCGGGAGAGACCCAGTACTTC; cdr3_aa: CSVGGLAGETQYF
d_call: TRBD2; v_call: TRBV7-6; j_call: TRBJ2-2; clone_size: -; cdr3_nt: TGTGCCAGCAGCTTAGAGGGGACTAGCTGGCAGGTCACCGGGGAGCTGTTTTTT; cdr3_aa: CASSLEGTSWQVTGELFF
d_call: -; v_call: TRBV29-1; j_call: TRBJ1-3; clone_size: -; cdr3_nt: TGCAGCGGAAGAGCAAGCTCTGGAAACACCATATATTTT; cdr3_aa: CSGRASSGNTIYF
d_call: -; v_call: TRBV15; j_call: TRBJ2-3; clone_size: once; cdr3_nt: TGTGCCACCAGCGACCGGACTGTTAGCACAGATACGCAGTATTTT; cdr3_aa: CATSDRTVSTDTQYF
d_call: -; v_call: TRBV6-1; j_call: TRBJ1-5; clone_size: -; cdr3_nt: TGTGCCAGCAGTGACGGCGGCTATAGCAATCAGCCCCAGCATTTT; cdr3_aa: CASSDGGYSNQPQHF
d_call: TRBD1; v_call: TRBV9; j_call: TRBJ2-7; clone_size: -; cdr3_nt: TGTGCCAGCAGCCCTCGGGGACAGGGCTCCGAGCAGTACTTC; cdr3_aa: CASSPRGQGSEQYF
d_call: -; v_call: TRBV5-1; j_call: TRBJ2-6; clone_size: few; cdr3_nt: TGCGCCAGCAGCCCTTCCCCCTCTGGGGCCAACGTCCTGACTTTC; cdr3_aa: CASSPSPSGANVLTF
d_call: TRBD1; v_call: TRBV6-5; j_call: TRBJ2-2; clone_size: -; cdr3_nt: TGTGCCAGCAGTGAGAGGGACAGGGCACTGTTTTTT; cdr3_aa: CASSERDRALFF
d_call: -; v_call: TRBV11-3; j_call: TRBJ2-3; clone_size: -; cdr3_nt: TGTGCCAGCAGCTTAGGTTACAGCGCAGATACGCAGTATTTT; cdr3_aa: CASSLGYSADTQYF
d_call: -; v_call: TRBV19; j_call: TRBJ1-1; clone_size: -; cdr3_nt: TGTGCCAGTAGTATAGGTATAGGGAACACTGAAGCTTTCTTT; cdr3_aa: CASSIGIGNTEAFF
d_call: TRBD2; v_call: TRBV10-1; j_call: TRBJ2-1; clone_size: -; cdr3_nt: TGCGCCAGCAGTGCCCCGGGACTAGCGGGAGATTCCACCTACAATGAGCAGTTCTTC; cdr3_aa: CASSAPGLAGDSTYNEQFF
d_call: TRBD1; v_call: TRBV6-1; j_call: TRBJ1-5; clone_size: -; cdr3_nt: TGTGCCAGCAGACAGGGGGACCAGCCCCAGCATTTT; cdr3_aa: CASRQGDQPQHF